Below are 12 T cell receptor beta chains sequenced from a single sample in a study of blood T cell repertoires in COVID-19. Repertoires were generated with immunoSEQ multiplex PCR, while TCRdb's copy carries only in-frame clones and drops some. In the table there are tens of thousands of clones, over 75% of which are singletons. Sequenced input: peripheral blood. Receptors originate from an elderly man in a cohort sampled during active COVID-19.

The genes are TRBV3-1 (or the pseudogene TRBV3-2) and TRBJ1-2; TRBD1 is a possible D gene (5 bases). Germline V gene lookup returns CDR1 LGHDT and CDR2 YNNKEL (reference sequence). This CDR3 has 12 amino acids. The germline V and J ends were trimmed by 6 bases and 8 bases, with 13 bases remaining between them. Here the CDR3 reads CASRKGRGGYTF. The CDR3 DNA follows: TGTGCCAGCAGGAAGGGTAGGGGCGGCTACACCTTC.

The gene calls are TRBV19 and TRBJ1-1; 10 positions agree with TRBD1. V dropped 7 bases and J dropped 0; count of bases not matched to a gene: 5. CDR1 and CDR2 (germline): LNHDA, SQIVND (reference sequence). This CDR3 region has 15 residues. For the CDR3, the DNA is TGTGCCAGTAAGGGACAGGGGTTCTTGAACACTGAAGCTTTCTTT. Translation: CASKGQGFLNTEAFF.

The chain employs TRBV5-1 and TRBJ1-6; D unclear. Trimming shortened V by 1 base and J by 0 bases, and 5 bases separated the two germline ends. CDR1 SGHRS and CDR2 YFSETQ come from the germline V gene. The CDR3 totals 15 residues. The chain's CDR3 is CASSLRSSYNSPLHF. CDR3 nucleotides: TGCGCCAGCAGCTTGAGGAGCTCCTATAATTCACCCCTCCACTTT.

The V call is TRBV3-1 (or the pseudogene TRBV3-2), the J call TRBJ1-6; TRBD1 is a possible D gene (5 bases). The CDR3 has 15 amino acids. V shed 1 base and J shed 7 bases, with 11 bases lying between them. CDR1 is LGHDT and CDR2 is YNNKEL in the germline V gene (reference sequence). In DNA, the CDR3 is TGTGCCAGCAGCCAAGGTTCAGGGAGGAATTCACCCCTCCACTTT. Translated: CASSQGSGRNSPLHF.

This clone was picked up one time. CDR3 sequence (DNA): TGTGCCAGCAGTACGGACAGGGGGCGATCACCCCTCCACTTT. Protein sequence: CASSTDRGRSPLHF. The J gene is TRBJ1-6, the V gene TRBV6-6; 11 bases match TRBD1. Germline V gives CDR1 MNHNY, CDR2 SVGAGI (reference sequence). The CDR3 is made up of 14 amino acids. Germline trimming cut 5 bases from V and 10 bases from J; bases unmatched to any gene: 4.

As for this clone: Different DNA sequences within this sample yield the same CDR3. The V and J genes are TRBV12-3 or TRBV12-4 and TRBJ2-5; D is unresolved. The V end lost 5 bases, the J end lost 4 bases, and 5 bases lay between the germline ends. The CDR3 spans 11 residues. This CDR3 reads CASSPLETQYF. CDR3 sequence (DNA): TGTGCCAGCAGTCCCTTAGAGACCCAGTACTTC.

V and J are TRBV3-1 (or the pseudogene TRBV3-2) and TRBJ2-1, with 12 nucleotides matching TRBD2. CDR1 is LGHDT and CDR2 is YNNKEL in the germline V gene (reference sequence). V lost 4 bases, J lost 6 bases, and 10 bases stayed unmatched. This CDR3 is built from 17 residues. CDR3 in DNA: TGTGCCAGCAGCCGTACCCTAGCGGGGGGGCCACGCAATGAGCAGTTCTTC. Its translation: CASSRTLAGGPRNEQFF.

This chain uses TRBV9 with TRBJ2-2; D gene uncertain. This CDR3 is 13 amino acids long. Trimming took 4 bases from V and 5 from J, leaving 9 bases between them. Germline CDR1 reads SGDLS; CDR2 reads YYNGEE. The CDR3 is CASSPRSTGELFF. The DNA of the CDR3 is TGTGCCAGCAGCCCCCGCAGTACCGGGGAGCTGTTTTTT.

The chain joins TRBV4-2 to TRBJ2-7; TRBD1 is a possible D gene (5 bases). This CDR3 is built from 16 residues. Per the germline V gene, CDR1 is LGHNA and CDR2 is YNFKEQ. V lost 0 bases and J lost 0, with 12 bases in between. CDR3 residues: CASSQDTGGSSYEQYF. CDR3 DNA: TGTGCCAGCAGCCAAGACACAGGCGGTAGCTCCTACGAGCAGTACTTC.

The genes are TRBV7-9 and TRBJ2-3; D may be TRBD2 (5 bases). Germline V gene lookup returns CDR1 SEHNR and CDR2 FQNEAQ (reference sequence). V lost 4 bases to trimming and J lost 4 bases, with 12 bases between them. This CDR3 is built from 14 residues. The CDR3 loop is CASSSKTRADTQYF. CDR3 nucleotide sequence: TGTGCCAGCAGCTCTAAAACGAGGGCAGATACGCAGTATTTT.

This clone is a singleton in its sample. The V call is TRBV11-2, the J call TRBJ1-3; 8 bases match TRBD1. V dropped 5 bases and J dropped 1; count of bases not matched to a gene: 4. CDR3 length equals 15 residues. The germline gives CDR1 SGHAT, CDR2 FQNNGV. The DNA for the CDR3 is TGTGCCAGCAGCGCCCACAGGGGGTCTGGAAACACCATATATTTT. It translates to CASSAHRGSGNTIYF.

The chain is built from TRBV5-1 and TRBJ2-1; 10 bases are a match to TRBD1. With 3 bases clipped from V and 4 bases from J, the junction kept 4 bases outside the gene matches. CDR3 length equals 15 residues. Germline V lookup: CDR1 SGHRS, CDR2 YFSETQ. The CDR3 here is CASSWGTGDYNEQFF. The CDR3 nucleotides are TGCGCCAGCAGCTGGGGGACAGGGGATTACAATGAGCAGTTCTTC.